Below are 29 T cell receptor beta chains sequenced from a single sample in a study of CD8 T cells in ankylosing spondylitis. Whole-study findings and limits: In ankylosing spondylitis blood, a motif of fewer than 10 highly homologous TCR beta variants appeared characteristic.

Which antigens these TCRs recognize remains unknown. TCRdb itself ran the 5' RACE reads through MiXCR, one entry per CDR3 protein. The sample lists almost 400,000 distinct CDR3 sequences, 20% to 25% occurring once. Input material: blood, either unsorted or a sorted T cell fraction (not recorded which). Receptor source: a male donor with ankylosing spondylitis.

The chain couples TRBV11-3 to TRBJ1-4; D gene unclear. The CDR3 runs 13 residues. The germline CDR1 and CDR2 sequences are SGHNT and YENEEA. V lost 3 bases and J lost 6, with 8 bases in between. In DNA form, the CDR3 reads TGTGCCAGCAGCTTGCATGGGGATGAAAAACTGTTTTTT. This translates into CASSLHGDEKLFF.

This clonotype was counted a few times. The chain is built from TRBV5-1 and TRBJ2-7; D is undetermined. CDR1 and CDR2 from the germline V gene are SGHRS and YFSETQ. Trimming pared 1 base from V and 4 bases from J, leaving 15 bases between. The CDR3 sequence is 15 residues long. In DNA form, the CDR3 reads TGCGCCAGCAGCTTGTCCCCTAGTTTGGGGTACGAGCAGTACTTC. Translating it yields CASSLSPSLGYEQYF. Complete variable domain (other parts from reference TRBV5-1 and TRBJ2-7): KAGVTQTPRYLIKTRGQQVTLSCSPISGHRSVSWYQQTPGQGLQFLFEYFSETQRNKGNFPGRFSGRQFSNSRSEMNVSTLELGDSALYLCASSLSPSLGYEQYFGPGTRLTVT.

In its sample, this clonotype was seen a few times. The CDR3 nucleotides are TGTGCCAGCAGTAGACCGGGACAAAGTTTTTACGAGCAGTACTTC. As protein: CASSRPGQSFYEQYF. The J gene is TRBJ2-7, the V gene TRBV12-3 or TRBV12-4, with D perhaps matching TRBD1 (6 bases). The CDR3 has 15 amino acids. The V gene lost 5 bases and the J gene lost 4 bases, with 18 bases spanning the gap.

This clonotype was seen more than once but under ten times. The chain uses TRBV7-9 and TRBJ2-6, with no clear D. From germline, CDR1 is SEHNR and CDR2 FQNEAQ (reference sequence). V was shortened by 11 bases and J by 2 bases, with 7 bases between the two germline ends. The CDR3 spans 12 residues. The CDR3 DNA sequence: TGTGCCTTTTATCCTGGGGCCAACGTCCTGACTTTC. It translates to CAFYPGANVLTF. The complete variable domain, with remaining parts taken from reference TRBV7-9 and TRBJ2-6, reads DTGVSQNPRHKITKRGQNVTFRCDPISEHNRLYWYRQTLGQGPEFLTYFQNEAQLEKSRLLSDRFSAERPKGSFSTLEIQRTEQGDSAMYLCAFYPGANVLTFGAGSRLTVL.

The gene calls are TRBV6-1 and TRBJ2-1; D perhaps matches TRBD2 (5 bases). V shed 8 bases and J shed 0 bases, with 11 bases lying between them. From germline, CDR1 is MNHNS and CDR2 SASEGT. The CDR3 totals 14 residues. The CDR3 bases are TGTGCCAGCGTCGGCAGCGGCTCCTACAATGAGCAGTTCTTC. Translation: CASVGSGSYNEQFF.

This clonotype was observed a handful of times. The chain uses TRBV19 and TRBJ2-3; tentative D call: TRBD2 (6 bases). The CDR3 runs to 15 residues. Germline values: CDR1 LNHDA, CDR2 SQIVND (reference sequence). V lost 0 bases to trimming and J lost 3 bases, with 10 bases between them. The CDR3 reads CASSIEGLATDTQYF. The CDR3 coding sequence is TGTGCCAGTAGTATAGAAGGGCTAGCGACAGATACGCAGTATTTT.

V is TRBV9 and J is TRBJ2-3; D unresolved. Trimming shortened V by 0 bases and J by 5 bases, and 4 bases separated the two germline ends. Per germline, CDR1 SGDLS and CDR2 YYNGEE. This CDR3 is 12 amino acids long. In nucleotides, the CDR3 is TGTGCCAGCAGCGTAGCGCAAGATACGCAGTATTTT. It codes for CASSVAQDTQYF.

This clonotype occurred many times. The rearrangement links TRBV3-1 to TRBJ2-7, with D maybe TRBD2 (6 bases). From germline, CDR1 is LGHDT and CDR2 YNNKEL (reference sequence). The CDR3 is made up of 12 amino acids. The V gene lost 6 bases and the J gene lost 9 bases, with 15 bases spanning the gap. The CDR3 protein is CASRGDGTVQYF. Here the CDR3 DNA reads TGTGCCAGCAGGGGGGACGGGACTGTGCAGTACTTC.

This clonotype has more than one count but fewer than ten. CDR3 nucleotide sequence: TGTGCCAGCAGTGATAGGCTAGCGGGAGCTGGAGATACGCAGTATTTT. Protein: CASSDRLAGAGDTQYF. The rearrangement links TRBV2 to TRBJ2-3; 10 positions match TRBD2. Germline assignment: CDR1 SNHLY and CDR2 FYNNEI. V lost 3 bases to trimming and J lost 5 bases; unmatched junction nucleotides: 8. CDR3 length: 16 residues.

In this sample, this clonotype turned up many times. For the CDR3, the DNA is TGTGCCAGCGCCCTTGGGGCTAGCGGGTACAATGAGCAGTTCTTC. Translating gives CASALGASGYNEQFF. The chain uses TRBV9 and TRBJ2-1; 8 bases are a match to TRBD2. Germline values: CDR1 SGDLS, CDR2 YYNGEE. The CDR3 is made up of 15 amino acids. With V trimmed by 7 bases and J by 4 bases, 10 bases remained unmatched.

This clonotype was counted a few times. The chain has TRBV5-1 and TRBJ2-2; D uncertain. The CDR3 extends over 15 amino acids. Deletions cut 4 bases from V and 1 base from J, with 11 bases between. Germline-derived CDR1 and CDR2 are SGHRS and YFSETQ. CDR3 coding DNA: TGCGCCAGCAGCCCGTATCCTGAGAACACCGGGGAGCTGTTTTTT. Its translation is CASSPYPENTGELFF. The full variable domain, in which reference TRBV5-1 and TRBJ2-2 provide the parts outside the CDR3, is KAGVTQTPRYLIKTRGQQVTLSCSPISGHRSVSWYQQTPGQGLQFLFEYFSETQRNKGNFPGRFSGRQFSNSRSEMNVSTLELGDSALYLCASSPYPENTGELFFGEGSRLTVL.

The chain is built from TRBV6-6 and TRBJ2-1; D is uncertain. The CDR3 contains 13 residues. The germline V gene has CDR1 MNHNY and CDR2 SVGAGI (reference sequence). The V end lost 2 bases, the J end lost 5 bases, and 7 bases lay between the germline ends. CDR3 residues: CASSYGAHNEQFF. Written as DNA, the CDR3 is TGTGCCAGCAGTTACGGTGCGCACAATGAGCAGTTCTTC.

This clonotype came up a few times. The chain employs TRBV23-1 and TRBJ1-5; no reliable D call. TRBV23-1 has ORF status, its function being uncertain. The V and J ends lost 0 bases and 4 bases respectively, with 10 bases between them. This CDR3 comprises 15 residues. CDR3 residues: CASSQSRAINQPQHF. CDR3 sequence (DNA): TGCGCCAGCAGTCAATCGAGGGCCATAAATCAGCCCCAGCATTTT.

This clonotype was seen a few times. The V and J genes are TRBV7-2 and TRBJ2-1; D tentatively fits TRBD1 or TRBD2 (6 bases each). The CDR3 is 14 residues long. The V gene's germline CDR1 is SGHTA and CDR2 FQGNSA. Trimming shortened V by 1 base and J by 6 bases, and 10 bases separated the two germline ends. This chain's CDR3 is CASSLVGGGNEQFF. The CDR3 bases are TGTGCCAGCAGCTTAGTTGGAGGGGGCAATGAGCAGTTCTTC. The full variable domain, its missing parts supplied by reference TRBV7-2 and TRBJ2-1, is GAGVSQSPSNKVTEKGKDVELRCDPISGHTALYWYRQSLGQGLEFLIYFQGNSAPDKSGLPSDRFSAERTGGSVSTLTIQRTQQEDSAVYLCASSLVGGGNEQFFGPGTRLTVL.

The chain uses TRBV11-3 and TRBJ2-2, with a tentative D call TRBD1 (6 bases). The germline V gene has CDR1 SGHNT and CDR2 YENEEA. CDR3 length: 15 amino acids. V lost 0 bases to trimming and J lost 7 bases, with 12 bases between them. The DNA for the CDR3 is TGTGCCAGCAGCTTAGAAGGGGGTTTTAACGGGGAGCTGTTTTTT. Translation: CASSLEGGFNGELFF.

This clonotype was recorded a few times. This chain joins TRBV6-1 and TRBJ2-1; a possible D gene is TRBD1 (7 bases). The V end was cut by 8 bases, the J end by 0 bases, with 26 bases between. The CDR3 runs 19 residues. The germline V gene has CDR1 MNHNS and CDR2 SASEGT. CDR3 region: CASSLGGLRRQGSYNEQFF. The CDR3 DNA reads TGTGCCAGCTCCTTGGGGGGACTGAGAAGACAGGGCTCCTACAATGAGCAGTTCTTC.

This chain uses TRBV20-1 with TRBJ2-2; TRBD2 matches 9 bases. J lost 0 bases, V lost 3 bases, and 8 bases had no gene match. There are 17 residues in the CDR3. The germline V gene encodes CDR1 DFQATT and CDR2 SNEGSKA (reference sequence). The CDR3 is CSASGLAGTSNTGELFF. In nucleotides, the CDR3 is TGCAGTGCTAGTGGGCTAGCGGGGACTTCGAACACCGGGGAGCTGTTTTTT.

This clonotype has a count of ten or more. The V call is TRBV28, the J call TRBJ2-7; 7 nucleotides align to TRBD1. The CDR3 is made up of 15 amino acids. The V gene's germline CDR1 is MDHEN and CDR2 SYDVKM. The ends lost 2 bases at V and 3 bases at J; junction bases unmatched: 7. The DNA for the CDR3 is TGTGCCAGCAGTTTACCGGCAGGACAGGACTACGAGCAGTACTTC. This gives the protein CASSLPAGQDYEQYF.

This chain joins TRBV12-3 or TRBV12-4 and TRBJ2-3; D is uncertain. The CDR3 totals 15 residues. Trimming left V 3 bases short and J 7 bases short, with 17 bases between. As DNA, the CDR3 is TGTGCCAGCAGTTTCCGTGGTTCCCCGGCACATACGCAGTATTTT. It is translated as CASSFRGSPAHTQYF.

This rearrangement joins TRBV13 to TRBJ1-1; TRBD1 matches 7 bases. The J segment lost 0 bases and the V segment lost 5 bases, leaving 6 bases of the junction unmatched. CDR1 and CDR2 from the germline V gene are PRHDT and FYEKMQ (reference sequence). The CDR3 consists of 15 residues. Here the CDR3 reads CASSPDRDLNTEAFF. CDR3 nucleotides: TGTGCCAGCAGCCCAGACAGGGACCTGAACACTGAAGCTTTCTTT.

This clonotype was found a few times. Here the CDR3 DNA reads TGTGCCAGCAGCTTTTTTGGGGGAGAGCAGTTCTTC. This encodes CASSFFGGEQFF. This sequence joins TRBV5-6 and TRBJ2-1; D could derive from TRBD1 or TRBD2 (5 bases each). Germline assignment: CDR1 SGHDT and CDR2 YYEEEE. This CDR3 has 12 residues. V was trimmed by 2 bases and J by 10 bases, leaving 10 bases between them. The variable domain in full, completed from reference TRBV5-6 and TRBJ2-1, reads DAGVTQSPTHLIKTRGQQVTLRCSPKSGHDTVSWYQQALGQGPQFIFQYYEEEERQRGNFPDRFSGHQFPNYSSELNVNALLLGDSALYLCASSFFGGEQFFGPGTRLTVL.

The rearrangement uses TRBV11-1 and TRBJ2-3; 8 bases are shared with TRBD1. This CDR3 has 18 amino acids. The germline CDR1 and CDR2 sequences are SGHAT and FQDESV (reference sequence). Trimming removed 5 bases from V and 6 bases from J; junction bases left unmatched: 19. The CDR3 is CASSPRQGNIFIADTQYF. Here the CDR3 DNA reads TGTGCCAGCAGCCCACGACAGGGGAATATCTTCATCGCGGATACGCAGTATTTT.

This clonotype was detected a few times. The J gene is TRBJ2-1, the V gene TRBV12-3 or TRBV12-4, with D perhaps assigned TRBD1 or TRBD2 (5 bases each). This CDR3 comprises 13 residues. V gave up 1 base and J gave up 9 bases, with 10 bases separating them. CDR3 loop: CASSLGGRGEQFF. The CDR3, as DNA: TGTGCCAGCAGTTTAGGGGGCCGGGGTGAGCAGTTCTTC.

The CDR3: CAISEVDGQGYF. The DNA of the CDR3 is TGTGCCATCAGTGAGGTCGATGGGCAGGGGTACTTC. This chain joins TRBV10-3 and TRBJ2-7; D perhaps matches TRBD1 (5 bases). Germline V gene lookup returns CDR1 ENHRY and CDR2 SYGVKD. V lost 2 bases to trimming and J lost 12 bases, with 14 bases between them. The CDR3 is 12 residues long.

The V and J genes are TRBV20-1 and TRBJ1-5; D unclear. Deletions cut 0 bases from V and 3 bases from J, with 12 bases between. The CDR3 runs 15 residues. Germline V gives CDR1 DFQATT, CDR2 SNEGSKA (reference sequence). In DNA form, the CDR3 reads TGCAGTGCTAGAGACTTACAGCGGCACAATCAGCCCCAGCATTTT. It encodes CSARDLQRHNQPQHF.

The chain carries TRBV6-5 and TRBJ1-2; no clear D gene. This CDR3 has 12 amino acids. Trimming left V 6 bases short and J 8 bases short, with 13 bases between. In germline, CDR1 is MNHEY, CDR2 SVGAGI. In nucleotides, the CDR3 is TGTGCCAGCAGCGAGATAGGAGAAGGCTACACCTTC. Translation gives CASSEIGEGYTF.

This clonotype was counted ten times or more. The rearrangement joins TRBV12-3 or TRBV12-4 to TRBJ1-6; D is uncertain. The CDR3 length is 14 residues. V dropped 2 bases and J dropped 7 bases, with 9 bases sitting between them. This CDR3 reads CASSLNHQNSPLHF. CDR3 in DNA: TGTGCCAGCAGTTTAAACCACCAGAATTCACCCCTCCACTTT.

The chain is built from TRBV2 and TRBJ2-1, with 7 bases fitting TRBD1. The CDR3 runs to 14 residues. Germline assignment: CDR1 SNHLY and CDR2 FYNNEI. V dropped 4 bases and J dropped 8; count of bases not matched to a gene: 8. CDR3 sequence: CASSVGGRRDEQFF. The CDR3 bases are TGTGCCAGCAGTGTAGGGGGCAGACGTGATGAGCAGTTCTTC.

In this sample, this clonotype turned up a few times. The J gene is TRBJ2-2, the V gene TRBV7-9; D is uncertain. V was trimmed by 0 bases and J by 0 bases, leaving 5 bases between them. Germline V gives CDR1 SEHNR, CDR2 FQNEAQ (reference sequence). This CDR3 spans 15 amino acids. CDR3 in amino acids: CASSLANANTGELFF. CDR3 nucleotide sequence: TGTGCCAGCAGCTTAGCGAACGCGAACACCGGGGAGCTGTTTTTT.